This T cell receptor (beta chain) was retrieved from a study of shared clonotypes between healthy human individuals. With 4 bases removed from V and 0 bases from J, the gap between germline ends came to 10 bases. Germline V lookup: CDR1 KGHSH, CDR2 LQKENI. This CDR3 comprises 14 residues. On sorted subsets, replicate PCRs used 200 to 250 ng DNA, or 25,000 to 35,000 T cell genomes. Produced via immunoSEQ multiplex PCR; TCRdb's table is partial and in-frame only. The table shows about 1 million clones, with more than 60% occurring only once. This clone was picked up a small number of times. This rearrangement joins TRBV18 to TRBJ2-7; TRBD1 or TRBD2 may be the D gene (5 bases each). The receptor comes from a man younger than 30 in good health. Sample: memory CD4+ T cells sorted from blood. Regarding subset: CD45RA-negative fraction. Here the CDR3 DNA reads TGTGCCAGCTCACAGGCAGGGAGCTCCTACGAGCAGTACTTC. It translates to CASSQAGSSYEQYF.